The next 29 T cell receptor beta chains were all read from a single sample in a study of cytomegalovirus exposure and HLA in healthy donors. The PCR employed 60 Vbeta primers together with 13 Jbeta primers. The assay was immunoSEQ multiplex PCR, and TCRdb's table has in-frame clones only and misses some. The data hold around 180,000 clones, with 85% observed a single time. Sequencing input: PBMCs. These receptors all stem from a boy between 2 and 15 years old in good health and CMV-seronegative.

V usage is TRBV5-4 and J usage is TRBJ2-7, with 7 bases matching TRBD1. CDR3 length: 14 amino acids. Germline CDR1 is SGHNT and CDR2 is YYREEE (reference sequence). The junction had 3 bases not matched to a gene; V was cut back by 1 base and J by 2 bases. The CDR3 reads CASSLWDSPYEQYF. The CDR3, as DNA: TGTGCCAGCAGCTTGTGGGACAGTCCCTACGAGCAGTACTTC.

The chain joins TRBV5-1 to TRBJ2-3; a weak D match, TRBD2 (5 bases). V was trimmed by 2 bases and J by 2 bases, leaving 12 bases between them. Germline V CDR1 and CDR2: SGHRS, YFSETQ. This CDR3 is built from 15 residues. For the CDR3, the DNA is TGCGCCAGCAGCTTCTATAGCGTTTCCACAGATACGCAGTATTTT. Translating gives CASSFYSVSTDTQYF.

This clone has more than one count but fewer than ten. Germline is not matched at one junction end, which may reflect a read error. The chain has TRBV7-9 and TRBJ2-5, with 7 bases aligning to TRBD2. The length of the CDR3 is 12 residues. Germline-derived CDR1 and CDR2 are SEHNR and FQNEAQ (reference sequence). CDR3 nucleotides: TGTTCCAGCAGCTCGGGGGGACAGACCCAGTACTTC. It encodes CSSSSGGQTQYF.

This chain uses TRBV6-5 with TRBJ1-1, with 8 nucleotides matching TRBD1. The J segment lost 7 bases and the V segment lost 7 bases, leaving 11 bases of the junction unmatched. Germline values: CDR1 MNHEY, CDR2 SVGAGI. The CDR3 has 14 amino acids. Here the CDR3 reads CASTSDRARGEAFF. The DNA for the CDR3 is TGTGCCAGCACTTCGGACAGGGCGAGGGGTGAAGCTTTCTTT.

For the CDR3, the DNA is TGTGCCAGCAGCCAAGATCTGGGACTGACAGATACGCAGTATTTT. It encodes CASSQDLGLTDTQYF. The rearrangement uses TRBV14 and TRBJ2-3, with D perhaps TRBD2 (6 bases). Germline CDR1 SGHDN, CDR2 FVKESK. The length of the CDR3 is 15 residues. V dropped 0 bases and J dropped 3 bases, with 10 bases sitting between them.

The J gene is TRBJ1-2, the V gene TRBV10-3, with TRBD1 matching 7 bases. J gave up 8 bases and V 6 bases, and 6 bases lay outside the gene matches. CDR3 length: 12 amino acids. CDR1 and CDR2 (germline): ENHRY, SYGVKD. CDR3 loop: CAIRGQTSGYTF. The CDR3 bases are TGTGCCATCAGGGGACAGACCTCCGGCTACACCTTC.

V gene TRBV7-8 combines with J gene TRBJ2-1; 7 nucleotides match TRBD2. Germline assignment: CDR1 SGHVS and CDR2 FQNEAQ. The CDR3 spans 15 residues. The ends lost 4 bases at V and 9 bases at J; junction bases unmatched: 12. This CDR3 is CASSSTTRGGSEQFF. The CDR3 nucleotides are TGTGCCAGCAGCTCGACCACGAGGGGAGGGAGTGAGCAGTTCTTC.

This clone was counted only a few times. The chain couples TRBV5-5 to TRBJ1-1; D is uncertain. The CDR3 runs to 11 residues. The germline CDR1 and CDR2 sequences are SGHKS and YYEKEE (reference sequence). Trimming left V 3 bases short and J 6 bases short, with 6 bases between. The CDR3 here is CASSYGPEAFF. CDR3 bases: TGTGCCAGCAGCTATGGCCCTGAAGCTTTCTTT.

This chain joins TRBV15 and TRBJ2-7; 8 bases fit TRBD1. Losses at the gene ends were 0 bases for V and 2 bases for J; bases not matched to a gene: 0. The germline gives CDR1 LNHNV, CDR2 YYDKDF (reference sequence). CDR3 size: 14 residues. The DNA for the CDR3 is TGTGCCACCAGCAGAGACAGGGGGCCCTACGAGCAGTACGTC. It translates to CATSRDRGPYEQYV.

The rearrangement joins TRBV6-1 to TRBJ2-1, with D maybe TRBD2 (6 bases). This CDR3 comprises 18 residues. The ends were cut back, 2 bases at V and 0 bases at J, with 17 bases in the middle. The germline CDR1 and CDR2 sequences are MNHNS and SASEGT. The CDR3 DNA follows: TGTGCCAGCAGTGAATTACCCTTAGCGGCGAGCTCCTACAATGAGCAGTTCTTC. This encodes CASSELPLAASSYNEQFF.

The gene calls are TRBV2 and TRBJ2-1; D is ambiguous. Germline V CDR1 and CDR2: SNHLY, FYNNEI. The CDR3 runs to 12 residues. The V end was cut by 4 bases, the J end by 9 bases, with 10 bases between. The CDR3 DNA follows: TGTGCCAGCAGTGGACTGATGGGTGAGCAGTTCTTC. Translating gives CASSGLMGEQFF.

The chain has TRBV6-6 and TRBJ1-1, with a weak D call TRBD1 (6 bases). Germline loops: CDR1 MNHNY, CDR2 SVGAGI (reference sequence). CDR3 length: 16 amino acids. Trimming shortened V by 2 bases and J by 0 bases, and 13 bases separated the two germline ends. CDR3 region: CASSYALDRLNTEAFF. CDR3 in DNA: TGTGCCAGCAGTTACGCCCTAGACAGGTTGAACACTGAAGCTTTCTTT.

This chain connects TRBV28 to TRBJ1-5; D perhaps matches TRBD1 (6 bases). The germline gives CDR1 MDHEN, CDR2 SYDVKM. The CDR3 is 14 residues long. V lost 7 bases to trimming and J lost 4 bases, with 14 bases between them. Written as DNA, the CDR3 is TGTGCCAGCAAGGGGGGGCAGGTTAATCAGCCCCAGCATTTT. Its protein is CASKGGQVNQPQHF.

The count of this clone is one. J is TRBJ1-1 and V is TRBV28; unclear D gene. The CDR3 covers 14 residues. Germline V lookup: CDR1 MDHEN, CDR2 SYDVKM. Trimming removed 1 base at V and 3 bases at J, with 9 bases between. Here the CDR3 DNA reads TGTGCCAGCAGTTTATTCTGGCAGGACACTGAAGCTTTCTTT. This sequence encodes CASSLFWQDTEAFF.

The CDR3 DNA follows: TGTGCCAGCAGTGTAACACAGAACACTGAAGCTTTCTTT. As protein: CASSVTQNTEAFF. The chain has TRBV6-5 and TRBJ1-1; no firm D call. The V gene lost 5 bases and the J gene lost 1 base, with 8 bases spanning the gap. CDR1 is MNHEY and CDR2 is SVGAGI in the germline V gene. This CDR3 has 13 residues.

The chain carries TRBV15 and TRBJ2-3; 10 nucleotides align to TRBD2. V lost 9 bases to trimming and J lost 2 bases; unmatched junction nucleotides: 17. The germline CDR1 and CDR2 sequences are LNHNV and YYDKDF (reference sequence). This CDR3 has 18 amino acids. CDR3: CATSDWLAGVLDTDTQYF. CDR3 nucleotide sequence: TGTGCCACTTCTGACTGGCTAGCGGGGGTTCTCGACACAGATACGCAGTATTTT.

This sequence joins TRBV27 and TRBJ1-5; weak D call: TRBD1 (5 bases). The CDR3 is 14 amino acids. Trimming took 3 bases from V and 3 from J, leaving 9 bases between them. The germline CDR1 and CDR2 sequences are MNHEY and SMNVEV (reference sequence). The CDR3 sequence is CASSLGQNNQPQHF. As DNA, the CDR3 is TGTGCCAGCAGTTTGGGGCAGAACAATCAGCCCCAGCATTTT.

In nucleotides, the CDR3 is TGTGCCAGCAGCCTCGAGGCTAGCGGGAGGCGTGAGCAGTTCTTC. It translates to CASSLEASGRREQFF. The V call is TRBV14, the J call TRBJ2-1, with TRBD2 matching 11 bases. V lost 4 bases to trimming and J lost 9 bases; unmatched junction nucleotides: 8. CDR3 length: 15 residues. CDR1 and CDR2 (germline): SGHDN, FVKESK.

The genes are TRBV9 and TRBJ2-7, with D possibly being TRBD2 (5 bases). The CDR3 has 14 residues. Per the germline V gene, CDR1 is SGDLS and CDR2 is YYNGEE. V lost 5 bases and J 3 bases, leaving 15 bases between the germline ends. In DNA form, the CDR3 reads TGTGCCAGCAGTAACCCGGACTTACACTACGAGCAGTACTTC. It yields the protein CASSNPDLHYEQYF.

This clone was detected only once. CDR3 in DNA: TGTGCCAGCAGGACTAGCGGGGGACCAGGAGCCCAGTACTTC. This sequence encodes CASRTSGGPGAQYF. The chain couples TRBV6-1 to TRBJ2-5; 12 nucleotides match TRBD2. The V gene end was trimmed by 6 bases and the J gene end by 9 bases; junction bases not matched to a gene: 8. Germline V gene lookup returns CDR1 MNHNS and CDR2 SASEGT. The CDR3 loop spans 14 amino acids.

V gene TRBV9 combines with J gene TRBJ2-1; maybe TRBD2 (5 bases). V shed 3 bases and J shed 0 bases, with 13 bases lying between them. The germline V gene has CDR1 SGDLS and CDR2 YYNGEE. The CDR3 runs 16 residues. CDR3 residues: CASSGRGKSSYNEQFF. The CDR3 bases are TGTGCCAGCAGCGGCCGGGGAAAAAGCTCCTACAATGAGCAGTTCTTC.

This chain connects TRBV28 to TRBJ1-1, with a possible D match to TRBD1 (6 bases). The CDR3 covers 15 residues. The ends were cut back, 2 bases at V and 4 bases at J, with 14 bases in the middle. In germline, CDR1 is MDHEN, CDR2 SYDVKM. This chain's CDR3 is CASSLRGGAVTEAFF. CDR3 nucleotides: TGTGCCAGCAGTTTAAGGGGGGGCGCGGTCACTGAAGCTTTCTTT.

V and J are TRBV27 and TRBJ2-3; 10 positions agree with TRBD1. J lost 6 bases, V lost 5 bases, and 5 bases had no gene match. CDR1 and CDR2 from the germline V gene are MNHEY and SMNVEV (reference sequence). The CDR3 runs to 14 residues. CDR3 sequence (DNA): TGTGCCAGCAGTACTCCGGACAGGGGGGATACGCAGTATTTT. It encodes CASSTPDRGDTQYF.

The genes are TRBV30 and TRBJ1-2; D is uncertain. The CDR3 runs to 13 residues. Germline-derived CDR1 and CDR2 are GTSNPN and SVGIG (reference sequence). The V end lost 4 bases, the J end lost 4 bases, and 13 bases lay between the germline ends. The DNA for the CDR3 is TGTGCCTGGACGTCCGCCCAGGTCTATGGCTACACCTTC. Amino acid sequence: CAWTSAQVYGYTF.

For the CDR3, the DNA is TGTGCCAGCAGCGTATCCCCATCAAGCGGGACAGGGGACAATGAGCAGTTCTTC. It yields the protein CASSVSPSSGTGDNEQFF. The genes are TRBV9 and TRBJ2-1, with 10 bases lining up with TRBD1. The CDR3 covers 18 residues. Germline CDR1 is SGDLS and CDR2 is YYNGEE. Trimming took 1 base from V and 5 from J; bases not matched to a gene: 12.

DNA of the CDR3: TGTGCCTCTTTGGACAGCTATGGCTACACCTTC. It codes for CASLDSYGYTF. The chain recombines TRBV30 with TRBJ1-2; maybe TRBD1 (6 bases). The CDR3 runs 11 residues. The germline V gene has CDR1 GTSNPN and CDR2 SVGIG (reference sequence). V lost 7 bases, J lost 4 bases, and 10 bases lay in between.

This clone was counted a few times. The chain has TRBV19 and TRBJ1-2, with a tentative D call TRBD1 (6 bases). Germline loops: CDR1 LNHDA, CDR2 SQIVND (reference sequence). The CDR3 runs to 16 residues. The V and J ends lost 3 bases and 4 bases respectively, with 18 bases between them. In nucleotides, the CDR3 is TGTGCCAGTAGTATTGGGGGCGGACTTCGGGGCTATGGCTACACCTTC. Residues: CASSIGGGLRGYGYTF.

The chain links TRBV1 to TRBJ2-1; the DNA was not used to check the table's D call, TRBD2. TRBV1 is recorded as a pseudogene. The CDR3 spans 15 residues. CDR3 in DNA: TGCACCAGCAGCCATCATAGGACTAGCGGGAATGAGCAGTTCTTC. Translated, it gives CTSSHHRTSGNEQFF.

This clone was seen once. An end of the junction does not agree with germline; a read error may underlie this. The chain combines TRBV6-1 with TRBJ2-1; 10 bases map to TRBD2. CDR3 size: 16 residues. CDR1 and CDR2 from the germline V gene are MNHNS and SASEGT. The CDR3 DNA is TGTGCCGGCAGTGCCTCGGGACTAGCGAGGGTTGATGAGCAGTTCTTC. Its translation is CAGSASGLARVDEQFF.